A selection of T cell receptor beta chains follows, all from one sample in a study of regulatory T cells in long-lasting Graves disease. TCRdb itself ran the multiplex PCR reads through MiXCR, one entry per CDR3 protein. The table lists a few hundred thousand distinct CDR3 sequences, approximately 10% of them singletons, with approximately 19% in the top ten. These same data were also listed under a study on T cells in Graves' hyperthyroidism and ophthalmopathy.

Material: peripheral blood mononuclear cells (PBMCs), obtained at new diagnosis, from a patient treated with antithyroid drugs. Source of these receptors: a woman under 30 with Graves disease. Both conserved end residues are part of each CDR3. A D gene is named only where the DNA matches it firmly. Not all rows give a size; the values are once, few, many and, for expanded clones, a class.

CDR3nt: TGTGCCAGCAGCCTACCGAGGGGGACGATCGGGGAGCTGTTTTTT
CDR3aa: CASSLPRGTIGELFF
abundance: few
j_gene: TRBJ2-2
v_gene: TRBV3-1
len: 15
d_gene: -

CDR3nt: TGTGCCAGCAGCTTGTCACCAGCCCGCACAGATACGCAGTATTTT
CDR3aa: CASSLSPARTDTQYF
abundance: many
j_gene: TRBJ2-3
v_gene: TRBV5-5
len: 15
d_gene: -

CDR3nt: TGTGCCAGCAGCGACCGGGGTACTGAACAAGAGACCCAGTACTTC
CDR3aa: CASSDRGTEQETQYF
abundance: many
j_gene: TRBJ2-5
v_gene: TRBV11-3
len: 15
d_gene: -

CDR3nt: TGTGCCAGCAGCTTAGTCTCAGGGGACGGGGCCAACGTCCTGACTTTC
CDR3aa: CASSLVSGDGANVLTF
abundance: many
j_gene: TRBJ2-6
v_gene: TRBV7-9
len: 16
d_gene: -

CDR3nt: TGCAGTGCTAGGGACAGGGTAGGAACTAACTATGGCTACACCTTC
CDR3aa: CSARDRVGTNYGYTF
abundance: many
j_gene: TRBJ1-2
v_gene: TRBV20-1
len: 15
d_gene: TRBD1

CDR3nt: TGTGCCAGCAGCTTATACGCTGGGGGTTCCGACACAGATACGCAGTATTTT
CDR3aa: CASSLYAGGSDTDTQYF
abundance: few
j_gene: TRBJ2-3
v_gene: TRBV7-3
len: 17
d_gene: -

CDR3nt: TGTGCCAGTAGTCCTGATGAGGGGAGACTGTTTTTT
CDR3aa: CASSPDEGRLFF
abundance: -
j_gene: TRBJ1-4
v_gene: TRBV19
len: 12
d_gene: -

CDR3nt: TGTGCCAGCAGTGGGACAGGATCTAGCAATCAGCCCCAGCATTTT
CDR3aa: CASSGTGSSNQPQHF
abundance: few
j_gene: TRBJ1-5
v_gene: TRBV2
len: 15
d_gene: TRBD1

CDR3nt: TGTGCCAGCAGCTCTATAGACCGGGGAGGGAACACTGAAGCTTTCTTT
CDR3aa: CASSSIDRGGNTEAFF
abundance: many
j_gene: TRBJ1-1
v_gene: TRBV7-9
len: 16
d_gene: -

CDR3nt: TGCGCCAGCAGCCAAGACGTCCGCGGGATTTTCCAAGAGACCCAGTACTTC
CDR3aa: CASSQDVRGIFQETQYF
abundance: -
j_gene: TRBJ2-5
v_gene: TRBV4-1
len: 17
d_gene: -

CDR3nt: TGCGCCAGCAGCTTGGGGTCCAGCAGGTATACCGGGGAGCTGTTTTTT
CDR3aa: CASSLGSSRYTGELFF
abundance: -
j_gene: TRBJ2-2
v_gene: TRBV5-1
len: 16
d_gene: -

CDR3nt: TGTGCCATCAGTGGGGGAGATTCCTACAATGAGCAGTTCTTC
CDR3aa: CAISGGDSYNEQFF
abundance: many
j_gene: TRBJ2-1
v_gene: TRBV10-3
len: 14
d_gene: -

CDR3nt: TGTGCCAGCAGACCCCGGGGTAGCGATGGCGGGGAGCTGTTTTTT
CDR3aa: CASRPRGSDGGELFF
abundance: many
j_gene: TRBJ2-2
v_gene: TRBV6-1
len: 15
d_gene: -

CDR3nt: TGCGCCAGCAGCCAAGCGCTAGGTATGAACACTGAAGCTTTCTTT
CDR3aa: CASSQALGMNTEAFF
abundance: -
j_gene: TRBJ1-1
v_gene: TRBV4-1
len: 15
d_gene: -

CDR3nt: TGTGCCAGCAATGCCATTCTCAGGACGGCTTTCTTT
CDR3aa: CASNAILRTAFF
abundance: few
j_gene: TRBJ1-1
v_gene: TRBV12-3/TRBV12-4
len: 12
d_gene: -

CDR3nt: TGTGCCTGGAGCTCAGGCCGAGCTTATAGCAATCAGCCCCAGCATTTT
CDR3aa: CAWSSGRAYSNQPQHF
abundance: many
j_gene: TRBJ1-5
v_gene: TRBV30
len: 16
d_gene: -

CDR3nt: TGTGCCAGCAATTTGTTCGGCGCGAGCTCCTACGAGCAGTACTTC
CDR3aa: CASNLFGASSYEQYF
abundance: -
j_gene: TRBJ2-7
v_gene: TRBV28
len: 15
d_gene: -

CDR3nt: TGTGCCAGCAGTTTCTGGGACAGGGGATCCGTTGGGGCTTTCTTT
CDR3aa: CASSFWDRGSVGAFF
abundance: many
j_gene: TRBJ1-1
v_gene: TRBV12-3/TRBV12-4
len: 15
d_gene: TRBD1

CDR3nt: TGTGCCATCAGTGAGTCCAGCGCCACCGGGGAGCTGTTTTTT
CDR3aa: CAISESSATGELFF
abundance: many
j_gene: TRBJ2-2
v_gene: TRBV10-3
len: 14
d_gene: -

CDR3nt: TGTGCCAGCAGCTTAACGCCCCAGGGTCAGCCCCAGCATTTT
CDR3aa: CASSLTPQGQPQHF
abundance: few
j_gene: TRBJ1-5
v_gene: TRBV7-3
len: 14
d_gene: -

CDR3nt: TGTGCCACCGAGGATAATTCACCCCTCCACTTT
CDR3aa: CATEDNSPLHF
abundance: many
j_gene: TRBJ1-6
v_gene: TRBV28
len: 11
d_gene: -

CDR3nt: TGTGCCAGCAGCAGCGGTACAGATACGCAGTATTTT
CDR3aa: CASSSGTDTQYF
abundance: many
j_gene: TRBJ2-3
v_gene: TRBV13
len: 12
d_gene: -

CDR3nt: TGTGCCAGCAGCTTAGGCCGAGCTAAAATAGCGGGAGTTCGCGACGAGCAGTACTTC
CDR3aa: CASSLGRAKIAGVRDEQYF
abundance: many
j_gene: TRBJ2-7
v_gene: TRBV7-9
len: 19
d_gene: TRBD2

CDR3nt: TGTGCCAGCAGCTTGGCATACAATGAGCAGTTCTTC
CDR3aa: CASSLAYNEQFF
abundance: many
j_gene: TRBJ2-1
v_gene: TRBV5-1
len: 12
d_gene: -

CDR3nt: TGCAGTGCTAGAGATTGGGGACTAAGCACAGATACGCAGTATTTT
CDR3aa: CSARDWGLSTDTQYF
abundance: -
j_gene: TRBJ2-3
v_gene: TRBV20-1
len: 15
d_gene: TRBD2

CDR3nt: TGTGCCAGCAGTGTGCGCGGGAGATCCTTCACTGCCCAATACAAGCAGTACTTC
CDR3aa: CASSVRGRSFTAQYKQYF
abundance: -
j_gene: TRBJ2-7
v_gene: TRBV2
len: 18
d_gene: TRBD2

CDR3nt: TGTGCCAGCTCACCCCGGGACAGGGAAAGAAACACCATATATTTT
CDR3aa: CASSPRDRERNTIYF
abundance: many
j_gene: TRBJ1-3
v_gene: TRBV18
len: 15
d_gene: TRBD1

CDR3nt: TGTGCCAGCAGCTTCAGACGGACTACCTACAATGAGCAGTTCTTC
CDR3aa: CASSFRRTTYNEQFF
abundance: many
j_gene: TRBJ2-1
v_gene: TRBV7-9
len: 15
d_gene: -

CDR3nt: TGCAGTGTCTTCCGGCTAGCGGGAGACATAGACACAGATACGCAGTATTTT
CDR3aa: CSVFRLAGDIDTDTQYF
abundance: -
j_gene: TRBJ2-3
v_gene: TRBV20-1
len: 17
d_gene: TRBD2

CDR3nt: TGTGCCAGCTCACCCGACCGGACAGTTTCATCACCCCTCCACTTT
CDR3aa: CASSPDRTVSSPLHF
abundance: -
j_gene: TRBJ1-6
v_gene: TRBV18
len: 15
d_gene: -

CDR3nt: TGTGCCAGTATTGCGGACAGGTTCAACACTGAAGCTTTCTTT
CDR3aa: CASIADRFNTEAFF
abundance: many
j_gene: TRBJ1-1
v_gene: TRBV19
len: 14
d_gene: TRBD1

CDR3nt: TGCAGTGCTAGATCTGCGGACGGTCGTATGGAACCCCAGCATTTT
CDR3aa: CSARSADGRMEPQHF
abundance: few
j_gene: TRBJ1-5
v_gene: TRBV20-1
len: 15
d_gene: -

CDR3nt: TGTGCCAGCAGTTGGACAGGGGCGATATACAATGAGCAGTTCTTC
CDR3aa: CASSWTGAIYNEQFF
abundance: many
j_gene: TRBJ2-1
v_gene: TRBV27
len: 15
d_gene: TRBD1

CDR3nt: TGTGCCAGCAGTTATGAGACAGGGCGGTACAATGAGCAGTTCTTC
CDR3aa: CASSYETGRYNEQFF
abundance: -
j_gene: TRBJ2-1
v_gene: TRBV6-5
len: 15
d_gene: TRBD1

CDR3nt: TGCAGCGTTGCGGGGGTCACAGATACGCAGTATTTT
CDR3aa: CSVAGVTDTQYF
abundance: many
j_gene: TRBJ2-3
v_gene: TRBV29-1
len: 12
d_gene: -

CDR3nt: TGTGCCAGCAGCTTAGTTGAAGGGAATGAGCAGTTCTTC
CDR3aa: CASSLVEGNEQFF
abundance: few
j_gene: TRBJ2-1
v_gene: TRBV7-9
len: 13
d_gene: -

CDR3nt: TGCAGTGCTAGAGATAGGGCAGCCAACACTGAAGCTTTCTTT
CDR3aa: CSARDRAANTEAFF
abundance: many
j_gene: TRBJ1-1
v_gene: TRBV20-1
len: 14
d_gene: -

CDR3nt: TGCGCCAGCAGCTTCCGGACCCTGGCAGATACGCAGTATTTT
CDR3aa: CASSFRTLADTQYF
abundance: few
j_gene: TRBJ2-3
v_gene: TRBV5-1
len: 14
d_gene: -

CDR3nt: TGTGCCACCAGCAGAGTTTTCCGGGTCCAAGAAGGGGAGCTGTTTTTT
CDR3aa: CATSRVFRVQEGELFF
abundance: many
j_gene: TRBJ2-2
v_gene: TRBV15
len: 16
d_gene: -

CDR3nt: TGTGCCACCAGCAGACCTCGGCTAAACGGGAGATCCTGGCGGTCTCAAGAGACCCAGTACTTC
CDR3aa: CATSRPRLNGRSWRSQETQYF
abundance: many
j_gene: TRBJ2-5
v_gene: TRBV15
len: 21
d_gene: -

CDR3nt: TGTGCCATCAGTCGGTGGACAACCCCTGGGGCCTACAATGAGCAGTTCTTC
CDR3aa: CAISRWTTPGAYNEQFF
abundance: -
j_gene: TRBJ2-1
v_gene: TRBV10-3
len: 17
d_gene: -

CDR3nt: TGTGCCAGCGGGCCATCGGAGAACACTGAAGCTTTCTTT
CDR3aa: CASGPSENTEAFF
abundance: many
j_gene: TRBJ1-1
v_gene: TRBV2
len: 13
d_gene: -

CDR3nt: TGTGCCAGCAGTTTAGAGGCAGGGAGTGCGGCCGGGGAGCTGTTTTTT
CDR3aa: CASSLEAGSAAGELFF
abundance: many
j_gene: TRBJ2-2
v_gene: TRBV12-3/TRBV12-4
len: 16
d_gene: -

CDR3nt: TGTGCCAGCAGTTACTCGAATTGGCGGAACAATGAGCAGTTCTTC
CDR3aa: CASSYSNWRNNEQFF
abundance: few
j_gene: TRBJ2-1
v_gene: TRBV6-2/TRBV6-3
len: 15
d_gene: -

CDR3nt: TGTGCCAGCAGAATACGTCTGATGGCTTCTGGAAACACCATATATTTT
CDR3aa: CASRIRLMASGNTIYF
abundance: -
j_gene: TRBJ1-3
v_gene: TRBV6-1
len: 16
d_gene: -

CDR3nt: TGTGCCATCAGGCCCACATATGGGGGGCCCGGAGAGACCCAGTACTTC
CDR3aa: CAIRPTYGGPGETQYF
abundance: many
j_gene: TRBJ2-5
v_gene: TRBV10-3
len: 16
d_gene: -

CDR3nt: TGCGCCAGCAGCAAAGATCGGGACGGCAACTATGGCTACACCTTC
CDR3aa: CASSKDRDGNYGYTF
abundance: few
j_gene: TRBJ1-2
v_gene: TRBV4-3
len: 15
d_gene: -

CDR3nt: TGCGCCAGCAGCCGGACCTGGGGGCCTCGCAATGAGCAGTTCTTC
CDR3aa: CASSRTWGPRNEQFF
abundance: -
j_gene: TRBJ2-1
v_gene: TRBV4-3
len: 15
d_gene: -

CDR3nt: TGTGCCAGCAGTTACTGGGTGGAGGGGTCTAAGCCGGAAGGGGCCAACGTCCTGACTTTC
CDR3aa: CASSYWVEGSKPEGANVLTF
abundance: many
j_gene: TRBJ2-6
v_gene: TRBV6-5
len: 20
d_gene: -